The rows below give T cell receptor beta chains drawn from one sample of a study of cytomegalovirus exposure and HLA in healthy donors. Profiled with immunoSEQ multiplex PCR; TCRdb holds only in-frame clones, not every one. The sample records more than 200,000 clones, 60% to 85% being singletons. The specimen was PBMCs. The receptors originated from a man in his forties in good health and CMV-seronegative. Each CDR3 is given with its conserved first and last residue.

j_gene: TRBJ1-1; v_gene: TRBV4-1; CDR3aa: CASSLKIGQTNTEAFF
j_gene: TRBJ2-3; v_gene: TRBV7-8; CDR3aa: CASSFDGGTDTQYF
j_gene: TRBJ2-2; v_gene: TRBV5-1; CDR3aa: CASSAGQANTGELFF
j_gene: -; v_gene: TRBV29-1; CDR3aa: CSVGGLPGQGYYEQYF
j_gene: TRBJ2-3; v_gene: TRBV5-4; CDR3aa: CASSLGTIGDTQYF
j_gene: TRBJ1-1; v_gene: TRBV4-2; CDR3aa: CASSRPTGSPEAFF
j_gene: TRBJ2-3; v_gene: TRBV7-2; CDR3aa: CASSYRFGVTDTQYF
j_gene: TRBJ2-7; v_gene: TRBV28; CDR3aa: CASNPLKISSYEQYF
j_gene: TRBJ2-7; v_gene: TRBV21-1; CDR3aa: CASSKGPAGPYEQYF
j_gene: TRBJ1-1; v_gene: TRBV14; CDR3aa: CASSQLLLQDTEAFF
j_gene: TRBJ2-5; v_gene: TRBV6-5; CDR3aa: CASSRDRGETQYF
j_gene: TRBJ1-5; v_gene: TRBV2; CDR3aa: CASNVDRGRQPQHF
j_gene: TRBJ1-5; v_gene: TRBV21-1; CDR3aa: CASSKLALCNQPQHF
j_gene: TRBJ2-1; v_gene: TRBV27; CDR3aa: CASSPSWSSYNEQFF
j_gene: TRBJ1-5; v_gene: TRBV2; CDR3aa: CASSVGRGNNQPQHF
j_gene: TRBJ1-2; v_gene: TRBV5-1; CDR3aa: CASSSGTGNYGYTF
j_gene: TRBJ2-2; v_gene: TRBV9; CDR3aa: CASSVGTLNTGELFF
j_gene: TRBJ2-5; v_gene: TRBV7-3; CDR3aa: CASSLAASGNGETQYF
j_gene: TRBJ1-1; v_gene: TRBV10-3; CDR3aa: CAISESTGPVNTEAFF
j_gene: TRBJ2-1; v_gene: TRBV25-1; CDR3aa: CASTFLASGLTSYNEQFF
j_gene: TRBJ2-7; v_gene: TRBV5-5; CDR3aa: CASSLELGRYEQYF
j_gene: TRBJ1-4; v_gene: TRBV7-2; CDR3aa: CASSLSGLRNEKLFF
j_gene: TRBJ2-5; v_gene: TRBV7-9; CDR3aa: CASSLALRETQYF
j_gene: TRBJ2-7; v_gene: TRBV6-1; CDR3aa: CASNLMTGYANEQYF
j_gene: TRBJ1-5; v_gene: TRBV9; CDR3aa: CASSVAGRGQPQHF
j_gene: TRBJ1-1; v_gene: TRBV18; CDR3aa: CASSRNRGLGNTEAFF
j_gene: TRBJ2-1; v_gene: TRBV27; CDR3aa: CASGTSLLEQFF
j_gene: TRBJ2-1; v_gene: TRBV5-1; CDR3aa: CASSLDRLAGYNEQFF
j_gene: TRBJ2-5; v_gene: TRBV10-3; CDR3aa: CAISAGTGVQETQYF
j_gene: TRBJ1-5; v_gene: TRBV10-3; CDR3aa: CAISESGQGPHQPQHF
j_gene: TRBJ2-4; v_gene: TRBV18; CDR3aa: CASSGGSSGAKNIQYF